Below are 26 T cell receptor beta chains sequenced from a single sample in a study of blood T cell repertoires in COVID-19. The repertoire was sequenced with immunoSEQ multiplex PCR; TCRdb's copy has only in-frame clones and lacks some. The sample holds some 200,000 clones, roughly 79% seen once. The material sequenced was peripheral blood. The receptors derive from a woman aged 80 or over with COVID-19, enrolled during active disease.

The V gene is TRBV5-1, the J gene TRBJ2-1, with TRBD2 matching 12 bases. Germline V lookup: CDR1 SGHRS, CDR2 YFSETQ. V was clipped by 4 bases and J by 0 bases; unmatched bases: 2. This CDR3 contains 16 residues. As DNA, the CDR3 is TGCGCCAGCAGCCCACTAGCGGGGGGCTCCTACAATGAGCAGTTCTTC. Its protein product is CASSPLAGGSYNEQFF.

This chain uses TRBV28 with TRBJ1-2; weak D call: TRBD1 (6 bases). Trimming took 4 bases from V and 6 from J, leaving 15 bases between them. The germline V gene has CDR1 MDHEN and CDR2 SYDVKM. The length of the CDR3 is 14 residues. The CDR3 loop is CASSSYGGANGYTF. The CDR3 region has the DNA TGTGCCAGCAGTTCGTACGGGGGGGCGAATGGCTACACCTTC.

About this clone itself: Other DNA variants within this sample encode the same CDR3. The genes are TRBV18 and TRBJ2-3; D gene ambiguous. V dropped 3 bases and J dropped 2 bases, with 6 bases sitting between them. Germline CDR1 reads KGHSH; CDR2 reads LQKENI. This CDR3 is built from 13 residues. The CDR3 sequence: CASSPSSTDTQYF. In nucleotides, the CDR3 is TGTGCCAGCTCACCTTCATCCACAGATACGCAGTATTTT.

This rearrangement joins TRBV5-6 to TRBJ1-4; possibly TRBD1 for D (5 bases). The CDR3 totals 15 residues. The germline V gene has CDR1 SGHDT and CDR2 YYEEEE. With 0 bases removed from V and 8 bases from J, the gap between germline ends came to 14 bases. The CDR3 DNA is TGTGCCAGCAGCTTGGCCAGGGACTACAGGGAAAAACTGTTTTTT. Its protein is CASSLARDYREKLFF. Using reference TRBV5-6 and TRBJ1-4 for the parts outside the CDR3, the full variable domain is DAGVTQSPTHLIKTRGQQVTLRCSPKSGHDTVSWYQQALGQGPQFIFQYYEEEERQRGNFPDRFSGHQFPNYSSELNVNALLLGDSALYLCASSLARDYREKLFFGSGTQLSVL.

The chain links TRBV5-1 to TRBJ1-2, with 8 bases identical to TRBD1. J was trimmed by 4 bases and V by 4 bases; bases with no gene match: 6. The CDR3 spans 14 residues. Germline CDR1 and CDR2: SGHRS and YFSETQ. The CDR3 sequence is CASSQQGDGYGYTF. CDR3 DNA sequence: TGCGCCAGCAGCCAACAGGGGGACGGCTATGGCTACACCTTC.

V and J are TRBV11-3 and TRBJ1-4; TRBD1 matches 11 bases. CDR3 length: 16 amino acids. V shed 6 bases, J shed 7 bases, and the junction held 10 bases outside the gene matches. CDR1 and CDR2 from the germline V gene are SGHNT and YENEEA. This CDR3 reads CASSFMTGTGGEKLFF. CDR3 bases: TGTGCCAGCAGTTTTATGACCGGGACAGGGGGTGAAAAACTGTTTTTT.

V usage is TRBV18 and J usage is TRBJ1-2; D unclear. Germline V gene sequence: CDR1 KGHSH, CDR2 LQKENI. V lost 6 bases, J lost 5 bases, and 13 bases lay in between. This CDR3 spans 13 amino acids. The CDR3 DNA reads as TGTGCCAGCTCCCTGGAGGGAGCTTATGGCTACACCTTC. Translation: CASSLEGAYGYTF. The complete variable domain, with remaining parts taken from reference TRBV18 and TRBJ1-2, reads NAGVMQNPRHLVRRRGQEARLRCSPMKGHSHVYWYRQLPEEGLKFMVYLQKENIIDESGMPKERFSAEFPKEGPSILRIQQVVRGDSAAYFCASSLEGAYGYTFGSGTRLTVV.

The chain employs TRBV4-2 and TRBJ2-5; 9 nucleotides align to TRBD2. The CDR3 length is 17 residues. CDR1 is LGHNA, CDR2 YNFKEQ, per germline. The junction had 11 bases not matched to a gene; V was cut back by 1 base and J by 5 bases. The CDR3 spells CASSQGTWRGGGETQYF. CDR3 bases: TGTGCCAGCAGCCAAGGGACTTGGCGGGGGGGCGGGGAGACCCAGTACTTC.

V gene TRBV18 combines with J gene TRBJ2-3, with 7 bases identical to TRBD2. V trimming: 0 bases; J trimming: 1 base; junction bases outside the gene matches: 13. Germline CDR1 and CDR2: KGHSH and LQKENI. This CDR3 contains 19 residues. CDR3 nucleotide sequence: TGTGCCAGCTCACCACCTGGTCTAGCGGAACCACCCGGCACAGATACGCAGTATTTT. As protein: CASSPPGLAEPPGTDTQYF.

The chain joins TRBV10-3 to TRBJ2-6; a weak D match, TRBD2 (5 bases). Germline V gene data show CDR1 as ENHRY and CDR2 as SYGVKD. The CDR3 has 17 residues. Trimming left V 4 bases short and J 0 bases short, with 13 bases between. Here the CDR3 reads CAISAERQGSGANVLTF. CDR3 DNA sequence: TGTGCCATCAGTGCGGAGCGGCAAGGCTCTGGGGCCAACGTCCTGACTTTC.

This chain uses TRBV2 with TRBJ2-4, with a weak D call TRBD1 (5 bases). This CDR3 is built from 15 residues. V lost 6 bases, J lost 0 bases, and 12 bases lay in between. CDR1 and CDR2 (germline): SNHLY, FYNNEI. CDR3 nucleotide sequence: TGTGCCAGCAGCGACGAAGGGGTAGCCAAAAACATTCAGTACTTC. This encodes CASSDEGVAKNIQYF.

The CDR3 coding sequence is TGCAGTGCTAGTTATCGGGGGGCGCGAGGCACTGAAGCTTTCTTT. Translating gives CSASYRGARGTEAFF. V is TRBV20-1 and J is TRBJ1-1; weak D call: TRBD1 (6 bases). The CDR3 runs to 15 residues. V lost 3 bases to trimming and J lost 4 bases, with 18 bases between them. Germline CDR1 reads DFQATT; CDR2 reads SNEGSKA (reference sequence).

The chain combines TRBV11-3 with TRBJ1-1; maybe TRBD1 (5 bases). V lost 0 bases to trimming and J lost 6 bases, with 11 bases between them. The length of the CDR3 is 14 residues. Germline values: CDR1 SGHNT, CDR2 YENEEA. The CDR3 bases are TGTGCCAGCAGCTTAGAGGGTGGGGCGGCTGAAGCTTTCTTT. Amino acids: CASSLEGGAAEAFF.

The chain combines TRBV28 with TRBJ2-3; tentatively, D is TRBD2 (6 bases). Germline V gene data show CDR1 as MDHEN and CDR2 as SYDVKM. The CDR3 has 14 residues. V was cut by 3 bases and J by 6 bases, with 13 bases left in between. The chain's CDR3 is CASSLGVGRDTQYF. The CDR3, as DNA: TGTGCCAGCAGTTTGGGAGTGGGGAGGGATACGCAGTATTTT.

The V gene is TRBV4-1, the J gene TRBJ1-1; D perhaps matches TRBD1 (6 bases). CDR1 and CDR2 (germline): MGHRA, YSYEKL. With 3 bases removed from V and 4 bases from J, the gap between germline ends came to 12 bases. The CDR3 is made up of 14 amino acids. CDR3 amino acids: CASSQREGGTEAFF. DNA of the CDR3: TGCGCCAGCAGCCAGAGGGAGGGGGGCACTGAAGCTTTCTTT.

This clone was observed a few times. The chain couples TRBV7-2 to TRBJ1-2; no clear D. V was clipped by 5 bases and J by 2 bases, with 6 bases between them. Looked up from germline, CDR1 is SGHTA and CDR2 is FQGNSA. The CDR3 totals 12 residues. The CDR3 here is CASSPFNYGYTF. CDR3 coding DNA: TGTGCCAGCAGCCCGTTCAACTATGGCTACACCTTC.

In DNA form, the CDR3 reads TGTGCCAGCAGCGTAGTGACAGGGTACAATGAGCAGTTCTTC. Translating gives CASSVVTGYNEQFF. The V and J genes are TRBV9 and TRBJ2-1, with TRBD1 identical over 7 bases. There are 14 residues in the CDR3. Germline-derived CDR1 and CDR2 are SGDLS and YYNGEE. The V gene end was trimmed by 0 bases and the J gene end by 4 bases; junction bases not matched to a gene: 1.

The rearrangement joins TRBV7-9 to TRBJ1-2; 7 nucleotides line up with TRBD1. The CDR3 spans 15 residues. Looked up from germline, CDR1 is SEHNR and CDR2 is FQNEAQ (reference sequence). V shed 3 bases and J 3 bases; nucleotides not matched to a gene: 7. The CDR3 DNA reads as TGTGCCAGCAGCTTTTACGACAGGGTCTACTATGGCTACACCTTC. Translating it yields CASSFYDRVYYGYTF.

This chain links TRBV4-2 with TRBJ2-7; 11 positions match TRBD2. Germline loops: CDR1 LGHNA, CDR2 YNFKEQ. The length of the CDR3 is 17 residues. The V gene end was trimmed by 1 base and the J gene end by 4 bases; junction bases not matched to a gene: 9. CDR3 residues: CASSQAYPGTSGYEQYF. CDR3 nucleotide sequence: TGTGCCAGCAGCCAAGCCTACCCCGGGACTAGCGGTTACGAGCAGTACTTC.

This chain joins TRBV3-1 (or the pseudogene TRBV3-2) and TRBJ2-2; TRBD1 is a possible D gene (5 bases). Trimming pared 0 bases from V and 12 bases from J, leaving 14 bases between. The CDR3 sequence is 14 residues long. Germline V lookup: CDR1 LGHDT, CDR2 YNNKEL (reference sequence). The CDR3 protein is CASSQDRSRAKLFF. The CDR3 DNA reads TGTGCCAGCAGCCAAGATAGGTCCAGGGCCAAGCTGTTTTTT.

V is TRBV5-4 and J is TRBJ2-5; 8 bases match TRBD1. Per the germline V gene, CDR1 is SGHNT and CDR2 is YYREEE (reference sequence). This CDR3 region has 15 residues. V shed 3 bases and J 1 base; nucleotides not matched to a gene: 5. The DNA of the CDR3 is TGTGCCAGCAGCTCGCGGACAGGGACCCAAGAGACCCAGTACTTC. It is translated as CASSSRTGTQETQYF. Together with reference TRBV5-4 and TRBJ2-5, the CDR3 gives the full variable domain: ETGVTQSPTHLIKTRGQQVTLRCSSQSGHNTVSWYQQALGQGPQFIFQYYREEENGRGNFPPRFSGLQFPNYSSELNVNALELDDSALYLCASSSRTGTQETQYFGPGTRLLVL.

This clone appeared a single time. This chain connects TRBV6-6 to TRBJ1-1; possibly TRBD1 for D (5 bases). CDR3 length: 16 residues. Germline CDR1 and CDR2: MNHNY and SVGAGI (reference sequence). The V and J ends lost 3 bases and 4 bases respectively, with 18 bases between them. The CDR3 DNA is TGTGCCAGCAGTTATACCTCCAACGGGGGAAGCACTGAAGCTTTCTTT. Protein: CASSYTSNGGSTEAFF.

CDR3 coding DNA: TGTGCCAGCAGCCCCGGGACAGGGGGCGCCCCGTGGGAGACCCAGTACTTC. Translated: CASSPGTGGAPWETQYF. The chain combines TRBV5-6 with TRBJ2-5; 12 bases align to TRBD1. Germline-derived CDR1 and CDR2 are SGHDT and YYEEEE. J was trimmed by 5 bases and V by 4 bases; bases with no gene match: 12. This CDR3 region has 17 residues.

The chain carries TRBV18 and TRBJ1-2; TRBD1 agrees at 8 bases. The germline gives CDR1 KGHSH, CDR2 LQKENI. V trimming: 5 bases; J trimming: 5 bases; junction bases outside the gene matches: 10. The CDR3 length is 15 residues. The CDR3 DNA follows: TGTGCCAGCTCATTCGGACAGGGCCCGGGTTATGGCTACACCTTC. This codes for CASSFGQGPGYGYTF.

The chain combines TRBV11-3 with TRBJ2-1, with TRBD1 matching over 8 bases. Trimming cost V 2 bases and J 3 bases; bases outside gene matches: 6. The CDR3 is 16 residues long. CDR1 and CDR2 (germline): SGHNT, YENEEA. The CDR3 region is CASSLNRQGIYNEQFF. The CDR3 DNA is TGTGCCAGCAGCTTAAATCGACAGGGGATCTACAATGAGCAGTTCTTC.

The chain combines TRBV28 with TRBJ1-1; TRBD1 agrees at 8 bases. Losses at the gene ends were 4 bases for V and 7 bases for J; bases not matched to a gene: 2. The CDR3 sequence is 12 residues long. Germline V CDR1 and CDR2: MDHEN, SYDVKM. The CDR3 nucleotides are TGTGCCAGCAGTTCAGGGGGCCTTGAAGCTTTCTTT. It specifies CASSSGGLEAFF.